This T cell receptor beta chain is drawn from a study of T-cell reconstitution after alpha-beta-depleted transplantation in children. The CDR3 is 15 amino acids. Between the trimmed V and J ends, which lost 0 bases and 2 bases, there was a span of 12 bases. Germline V lookup: CDR1 SGHRS, CDR2 YFSETQ. Unique molecular identifiers were incorporated during preparation of the TCRbeta library. TCRdb reanalysed the PCR reads using MiXCR and keeps one entry per CDR3 protein. The sample lists hundreds of thousands of distinct CDR3 sequences, around 19% occurring once. This clonotype was seen a handful of times.

Sequencing used PBMCs from the stem cell graft donor, obtained from the stem cell graft. The chain couples TRBV5-1 to TRBJ2-7; D perhaps matches TRBD2 (5 bases). The clonotype originates from a human donor who donated a stem cell graft to a child with acute lymphoblastic leukemia. CDR3 in DNA: TGCGCCAGCAGCTTGGTCCCCGACGGGGCCTACGAGCAGTACTTC. Translating gives CASSLVPDGAYEQYF.